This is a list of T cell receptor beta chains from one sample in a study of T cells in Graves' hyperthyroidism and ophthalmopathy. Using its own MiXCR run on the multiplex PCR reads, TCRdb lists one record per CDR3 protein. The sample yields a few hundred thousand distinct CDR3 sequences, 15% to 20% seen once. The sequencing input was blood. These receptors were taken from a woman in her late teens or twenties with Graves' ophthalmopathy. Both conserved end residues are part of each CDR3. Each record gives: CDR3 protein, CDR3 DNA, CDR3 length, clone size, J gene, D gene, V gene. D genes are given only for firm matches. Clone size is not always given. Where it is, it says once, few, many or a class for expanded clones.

CDR3aa: CASSVEVSNEQFF
CDR3nt: TGTGCCAGCAGCGTAGAAGTGTCTAATGAGCAGTTCTTC
len: 13
abundance: few
j_gene: TRBJ2-1
d_gene: .
v_gene: TRBV9

CDR3aa: CASSPSGAYQETQYF
CDR3nt: TGTGCCAGCAGCCCGAGTGGGGCCTACCAAGAGACCCAGTACTTC
len: 15
abundance: few
j_gene: TRBJ2-5
d_gene: .
v_gene: TRBV9

CDR3aa: CATSEGQTNSPLHF
CDR3nt: TGTGCCACCAGCGAAGGACAGACAAATTCACCCCTCCACTTT
len: 14
abundance: .
j_gene: TRBJ1-6
d_gene: .
v_gene: TRBV15

CDR3aa: CASSMGGQGLSETQYF
CDR3nt: TGTGCCAGTAGTATGGGTGGACAGGGGTTATCAGAGACCCAGTACTTC
len: 16
abundance: .
j_gene: TRBJ2-5
d_gene: TRBD1
v_gene: TRBV19

CDR3aa: CASSPKPGQGAVDTQYF
CDR3nt: TGTGCCAGCAGCCCAAAACCCGGACAGGGGGCTGTAGATACGCAGTATTTT
len: 17
abundance: many
j_gene: TRBJ2-3
d_gene: TRBD1
v_gene: TRBV7-9

CDR3aa: CSGTVFQETQYF
CDR3nt: TGCAGTGGGACGGTCTTCCAAGAGACCCAGTACTTC
len: 12
abundance: .
j_gene: TRBJ2-5
d_gene: .
v_gene: TRBV20-1

CDR3aa: CSVEVAAGSYEQYF
CDR3nt: TGCAGCGTTGAAGTCGCCGCCGGGTCCTACGAGCAGTACTTC
len: 14
abundance: .
j_gene: TRBJ2-7
d_gene: .
v_gene: TRBV29-1

CDR3aa: CAWNRVSYGYTF
CDR3nt: TGTGCCTGGAATAGGGTTTCCTATGGCTACACCTTC
len: 12
abundance: .
j_gene: TRBJ1-2
d_gene: .
v_gene: TRBV30

CDR3aa: CASSLDRDYGYTF
CDR3nt: TGTGCCAGCAGTTTAGACAGGGACTATGGCTACACCTTC
len: 13
abundance: many
j_gene: TRBJ1-2
d_gene: TRBD1
v_gene: TRBV5-1

CDR3aa: CASSWRWWGKGGNEQFF
CDR3nt: TGCGCCAGCAGCTGGAGGTGGTGGGGCAAAGGGGGGAATGAGCAGTTCTTC
len: 17
abundance: few
j_gene: TRBJ2-1
d_gene: .
v_gene: TRBV4-3

CDR3aa: CASSSSGGANTEAFF
CDR3nt: TGTGCCAGCAGCTCCTCAGGGGGCGCGAACACTGAAGCTTTCTTT
len: 15
abundance: many
j_gene: TRBJ1-1
d_gene: TRBD1
v_gene: TRBV9

CDR3aa: CASSSARASTDTQYF
CDR3nt: TGTGCCAGCAGTTCCGCCCGGGCTAGCACAGATACGCAGTATTTT
len: 15
abundance: .
j_gene: TRBJ2-3
d_gene: .
v_gene: TRBV28

CDR3aa: CASSPPLFQNTEAFF
CDR3nt: TGTGCCAGCTCACCACCGCTGTTCCAGAACACTGAAGCTTTCTTT
len: 15
abundance: many
j_gene: TRBJ1-1
d_gene: .
v_gene: TRBV18

CDR3aa: CASSPHPSVSYNEQFF
CDR3nt: TGCGCCAGCAGCCCTCATCCTAGCGTATCCTACAATGAGCAGTTCTTC
len: 16
abundance: .
j_gene: TRBJ2-1
d_gene: .
v_gene: TRBV4-3

CDR3aa: CASSPDRRANYGYTF
CDR3nt: TGTGCCAGCAGCCCGGACAGGAGAGCTAACTATGGCTACACCTTC
len: 15
abundance: .
j_gene: TRBJ1-2
d_gene: TRBD1
v_gene: TRBV11-2

CDR3aa: CSATSYNSPLHF
CDR3nt: TGCAGTGCTACCAGCTATAATTCACCCCTCCACTTT
len: 12
abundance: .
j_gene: TRBJ1-6
d_gene: .
v_gene: TRBV20-1

CDR3aa: CASSSPGTALNTEAFF
CDR3nt: TGTGCCAGCAGTTCACCCGGGACAGCGTTGAACACTGAAGCTTTCTTT
len: 16
abundance: many
j_gene: TRBJ1-1
d_gene: TRBD1
v_gene: TRBV28

CDR3aa: CASRTGGSGQPQHF
CDR3nt: TGTGCCAGCCGAACAGGGGGAAGCGGTCAGCCCCAGCATTTT
len: 14
abundance: many
j_gene: TRBJ1-5
d_gene: TRBD1
v_gene: TRBV2

CDR3aa: CASSIEVSNQPQHF
CDR3nt: TGTGCCAGTAGTATAGAGGTGAGCAATCAGCCCCAGCATTTT
len: 14
abundance: .
j_gene: TRBJ1-5
d_gene: .
v_gene: TRBV19

CDR3aa: CATSRWKTYEQYF
CDR3nt: TGTGCCACCAGCAGATGGAAAACCTACGAGCAGTACTTC
len: 13
abundance: few
j_gene: TRBJ2-7
d_gene: .
v_gene: TRBV15

CDR3aa: CASSSGGRTAYGYTF
CDR3nt: TGTGCCAGCAGCTCCGGGGGCAGGACGGCCTATGGCTACACCTTC
len: 15
abundance: many
j_gene: TRBJ1-2
d_gene: .
v_gene: TRBV28

CDR3aa: CASSYTGQLNTEAFF
CDR3nt: TGTGCCAGCAGTTACACTGGACAGCTGAACACTGAAGCTTTCTTT
len: 15
abundance: .
j_gene: TRBJ1-1
d_gene: .
v_gene: TRBV6-6

CDR3aa: CASSSQAGPTEAFF
CDR3nt: TGTGCCAGCAGCTCACAGGCTGGGCCCACTGAAGCTTTCTTT
len: 14
abundance: few
j_gene: TRBJ1-1
d_gene: .
v_gene: TRBV7-2

CDR3aa: CASRLTGGDNEKLFF
CDR3nt: TGTGCCAGCAGGCTGACAGGGGGCGATAATGAAAAACTGTTTTTT
len: 15
abundance: .
j_gene: TRBJ1-4
d_gene: TRBD1
v_gene: TRBV6-4

CDR3aa: CAISGLGPSYEQYF
CDR3nt: TGTGCCATCAGTGGTCTCGGCCCCTCCTACGAGCAGTACTTC
len: 14
abundance: few
j_gene: TRBJ2-7
d_gene: .
v_gene: TRBV10-3

CDR3aa: CASSSTGEGLKNYGYTF
CDR3nt: TGTGCCAGCAGTTCGACAGGGGAAGGCCTCAAGAACTATGGCTACACCTTC
len: 17
abundance: many
j_gene: TRBJ1-2
d_gene: TRBD1
v_gene: TRBV27

CDR3aa: CASSLRDSSYNEQFF
CDR3nt: TGCGCCAGCAGCCTACGGGACAGCTCCTACAATGAGCAGTTCTTC
len: 15
abundance: many
j_gene: TRBJ2-1
d_gene: TRBD1
v_gene: TRBV5-1

CDR3aa: CASSSRASNTEAFF
CDR3nt: TGTGCCAGCTCCAGCAGAGCATCGAACACTGAAGCTTTCTTT
len: 14
abundance: .
j_gene: TRBJ1-1
d_gene: .
v_gene: TRBV19

CDR3aa: CASSYRFPGSMYEQYF
CDR3nt: TGTGCCAGCAGTTACAGGTTTCCGGGGAGTATGTACGAGCAGTACTTC
len: 16
abundance: .
j_gene: TRBJ2-7
d_gene: .
v_gene: TRBV6-2/TRBV6-3

CDR3aa: CASSPQEGLLNNEQFF
CDR3nt: TGTGCCAGCTCACCACAAGAGGGGCTTCTTAACAATGAGCAGTTCTTC
len: 16
abundance: .
j_gene: TRBJ2-1
d_gene: .
v_gene: TRBV18

CDR3aa: CASTEGTASGNTIYF
CDR3nt: TGTGCCAGCACGGAAGGGACCGCTTCTGGAAACACCATATATTTT
len: 15
abundance: .
j_gene: TRBJ1-3
d_gene: .
v_gene: TRBV2

CDR3aa: CASSRTGQGYEQYF
CDR3nt: TGTGCCAGCAGCCGCACCGGGCAGGGGTACGAGCAGTACTTC
len: 14
abundance: .
j_gene: TRBJ2-7
d_gene: .
v_gene: TRBV28

CDR3aa: CAWSTRGNQPQHF
CDR3nt: TGTGCCTGGAGTACTCGTGGCAATCAGCCCCAGCATTTT
len: 13
abundance: many
j_gene: TRBJ1-5
d_gene: .
v_gene: TRBV30

CDR3aa: CASSIHRATEAFF
CDR3nt: TGTGCCAGTAGTATACACAGGGCCACTGAAGCTTTCTTT
len: 13
abundance: many
j_gene: TRBJ1-1
d_gene: .
v_gene: TRBV19

CDR3aa: CASSRSVSSGANVLTF
CDR3nt: TGTGCCAGCAGCCGGTCGGTTAGCTCTGGGGCCAACGTCCTGACTTTC
len: 16
abundance: .
j_gene: TRBJ2-6
d_gene: .
v_gene: TRBV3-1

CDR3aa: CASSLYRDTEAFF
CDR3nt: TGTGCCAGCAGTTTGTACAGGGACACTGAAGCTTTCTTT
len: 13
abundance: many
j_gene: TRBJ1-1
d_gene: .
v_gene: TRBV28